The 7 T cell receptor beta chains listed next were all sequenced from one sample in a study of T cell changes during pregnancy in multiple sclerosis. The repertoire was sequenced with immunoSEQ multiplex PCR; TCRdb's copy has only in-frame clones and lacks some. The sample yields roughly 100,000 clones, roughly 89% seen once. The sequencing here drew on peripheral blood, taken before pregnancy. The origin of the receptors is a female donor with multiple sclerosis, enrolled in a pregnancy study.

The chain links TRBV7-2 to TRBJ1-4, with TRBD1 identical over 10 bases. CDR1 SGHTA and CDR2 FQGNSA come from the germline V gene. J was trimmed by 7 bases and V by 4 bases; bases with no gene match: 6. The CDR3 extends over 15 amino acids. For the CDR3, the DNA is TGTGCCAGCAGCTCCCGACAGGGGGCTGGTGAAAAACTGTTTTTT. Its translation: CASSSRQGAGEKLFF. The whole variable domain, remainder taken from reference TRBV7-2 and TRBJ1-4, is GAGVSQSPSNKVTEKGKDVELRCDPISGHTALYWYRQSLGQGLEFLIYFQGNSAPDKSGLPSDRFSAERTGGSVSTLTIQRTQQEDSAVYLCASSSRQGAGEKLFFGSGTQLSVL.

V is TRBV10-3 and J is TRBJ2-7; the match to TRBD1 covers 12 bases. The CDR3 spans 15 residues. The germline CDR1 and CDR2 sequences are ENHRY and SYGVKD. Trimming at V came to 1 base and at J to 5 bases, leaving 3 bases not matched to a gene. The CDR3 DNA reads TGTGCCATCAGTGAGTTGGGACAGGGGGCCGACGAGCAGTACTTC. The encoded protein is CAISELGQGADEQYF.

This chain connects TRBV19 to TRBJ2-5; 9 nucleotides match TRBD2. There are 15 residues in the CDR3. Per germline, CDR1 LNHDA and CDR2 SQIVND (reference sequence). Trimming removed 4 bases from V and 2 bases from J; junction bases left unmatched: 5. In DNA, the CDR3 is TGTGCCAGTAGTACGACTAGCGGCCTACAAGAGACCCAGTACTTC. It codes for CASSTTSGLQETQYF.

The rearrangement joins TRBV15 to TRBJ2-7, with D possibly matching TRBD1 (6 bases). The CDR3 runs 13 residues. Germline assignment: CDR1 LNHNV and CDR2 YYDKDF (reference sequence). The V end lost 3 bases, the J end lost 4 bases, and 10 bases lay between the germline ends. In DNA, the CDR3 is TGTGCCACCAGCAGCCGACAGGTGTACGAGCAGTACTTC. It encodes CATSSRQVYEQYF.

The chain joins TRBV5-1 to TRBJ2-2; 12 bases line up with TRBD2. The CDR3 totals 16 residues. Germline CDR1 reads SGHRS; CDR2 reads YFSETQ. V lost 4 bases and J lost 5; bases outside the gene matches: 6. DNA for the CDR3: TGCGCCAGCAGCACCGGACTAGCGGGAAGGACCGGGGAGCTGTTTTTT. Translation: CASSTGLAGRTGELFF.

Concerning this clone itself: At one end, the junction sequence differs from germline, possibly due to a read error. The chain links TRBV4-1 to TRBJ2-3; 7 bases match TRBD2. Germline CDR1 reads MGHRA; CDR2 reads YSYEKL. This CDR3 is built from 17 residues. CDR3 DNA: TGCGCCAGCAGCCGCCGAGTGTTAGACGGGGGGTCAGATGCGCAGTATTTT. The encoded protein is CASSRRVLDGGSDAQYF.

This clone showed up just once. The CDR3 protein is CAGWLTGASPKGTGELFF. The CDR3, as DNA: TGCGCCGGTTGGTTGACAGGGGCTTCCCCAAAGGGCACCGGGGAGCTGTTTTTT. V is TRBV23-1 and J is TRBJ2-2; 8 nucleotides match TRBD1. TRBV23-1 is identified as an open reading frame with a role that is uncertain. Trimming cost V 11 bases and J 4 bases; bases outside gene matches: 21. The CDR3 length is 18 residues.